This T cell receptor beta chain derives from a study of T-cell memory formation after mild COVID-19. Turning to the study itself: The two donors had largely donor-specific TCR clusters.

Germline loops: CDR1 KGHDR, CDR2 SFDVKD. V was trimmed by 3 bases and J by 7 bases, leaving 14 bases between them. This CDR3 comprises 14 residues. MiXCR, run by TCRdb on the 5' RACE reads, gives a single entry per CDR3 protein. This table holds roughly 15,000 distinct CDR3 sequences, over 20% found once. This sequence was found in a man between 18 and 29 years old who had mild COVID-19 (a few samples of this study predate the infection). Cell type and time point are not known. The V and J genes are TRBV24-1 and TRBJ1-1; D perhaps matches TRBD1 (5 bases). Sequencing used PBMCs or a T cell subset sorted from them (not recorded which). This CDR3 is CATSDTRQRGEAFF. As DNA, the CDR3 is TGTGCCACCAGTGATACACGACAGAGAGGTGAAGCTTTCTTT.